A single sample is the source of the 3 T cell receptor beta chains below, sequenced in a study of CD8+ T cells in alopecia areata. cDNA serving as the sequencing template came from extracted, reverse transcribed RNA. Data came from immunoSEQ multiplex PCR; TCRdb stores just in-frame clones and leaves some out. The sample lists 90,000 or so clones; roughly 45% were seen once. The treatment is: oral pan-JAK inhibitor, 5-10 mg twice daily. The input for sequencing was CD8+ T cells sorted from blood, taken at week 24, from a patient treated with tofacitinib. The receptors stem from a human donor with alopecia areata.

The rearrangement uses TRBV5-4 and TRBJ2-7, with D possibly being TRBD2 (6 bases). Germline V CDR1 and CDR2: SGHNT, YYREEE (reference sequence). Trimming removed 7 bases at V and 4 bases at J, with 15 bases between. The CDR3 runs 13 residues. In DNA form, the CDR3 reads TGTGCCAGCTCACCCGGGGGTGGTTACGAGCAGTACTTC. Translating gives CASSPGGGYEQYF. Full variable domain (outside the CDR3, taken from reference TRBV5-4 and TRBJ2-7): ETGVTQSPTHLIKTRGQQVTLRCSSQSGHNTVSWYQQALGQGPQFIFQYYREEENGRGNFPPRFSGLQFPNYSSELNVNALELDDSALYLCASSPGGGYEQYFGPGTRLTVT.

The chain uses TRBV10-3 and TRBJ1-5; D might be TRBD1 (5 bases). CDR1 is ENHRY and CDR2 is SYGVKD in the germline V gene. The CDR3 runs to 16 residues. The ends were cut back, 0 bases at V and 2 bases at J, with 11 bases in the middle. The CDR3 DNA reads as TGTGCCATCAGTGAGTCAGGCCCGGGGGGCAATCAGCCCCAGCATTTT. Amino acid sequence: CAISESGPGGNQPQHF.

V is TRBV30 and J is TRBJ2-5, with 9 nucleotides matching TRBD2. V dropped 5 bases and J dropped 5; count of bases not matched to a gene: 12. Looked up from germline, CDR1 is GTSNPN and CDR2 is SVGIG (reference sequence). CDR3 size: 15 residues. For the CDR3, the DNA is TGTGCCTGGGACAGCCTAGCGGGATCCCTGGAGACCCAGTACTTC. Residues: CAWDSLAGSLETQYF.